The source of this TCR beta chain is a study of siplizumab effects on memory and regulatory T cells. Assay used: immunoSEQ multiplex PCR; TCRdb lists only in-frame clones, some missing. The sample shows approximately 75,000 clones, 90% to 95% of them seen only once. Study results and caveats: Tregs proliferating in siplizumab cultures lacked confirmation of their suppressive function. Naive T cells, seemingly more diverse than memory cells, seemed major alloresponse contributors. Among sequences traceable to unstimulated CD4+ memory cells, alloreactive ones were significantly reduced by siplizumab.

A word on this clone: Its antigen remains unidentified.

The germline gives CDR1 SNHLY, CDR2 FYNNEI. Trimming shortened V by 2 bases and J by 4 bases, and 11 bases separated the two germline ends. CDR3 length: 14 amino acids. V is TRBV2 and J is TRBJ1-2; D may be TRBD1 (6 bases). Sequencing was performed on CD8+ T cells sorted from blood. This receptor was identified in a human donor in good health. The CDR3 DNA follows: TGTGCCAGCAGTGAACGGACAGCGACCTATGGCTACACCTTC. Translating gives CASSERTATYGYTF. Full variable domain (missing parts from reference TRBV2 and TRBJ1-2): EPEVTQTPSHQVTQMGQEVILRCVPISNHLYFYWYRQILGQKVEFLVSFYNNEISEKSEIFDDQFSVERPDGSNFTLKIRSTKLEDSAMYFCASSERTATYGYTFGSGTRLTVV.